This record concerns one TCR beta chain sequence. Data came from immunoSEQ multiplex PCR; TCRdb stores just in-frame clones and leaves some out. This sample has 85,000 to 120,000 clones, with 80% to 95% found just once. The CDR3 extends over 15 amino acids. The V gene's germline CDR1 is LNHDA and CDR2 SQIVND (reference sequence). Trimming stripped 6 bases from V and 2 bases from J, with 14 bases between. This sample is drawn from a study of blood T cell repertoires in COVID-19. Looking at the study overall: The cDNA or gDNA used as material had been derived from T cells, B-cell-depleted T cells, or PBMCs.

The source of this sequence is a woman aged 50 to 65 with COVID-19, enrolled during active disease. Input material: peripheral blood. The V and J genes are TRBV19 and TRBJ2-1, with D perhaps matching TRBD1 (6 bases). CDR3 sequence: CASRITGTTYNEQFF. DNA of the CDR3: TGTGCCAGTAGAATTACCGGGACAACCTACAATGAGCAGTTCTTC.